Listed below are T cell receptor beta chains from one sample, sequenced in a study of memory CD4+ T cells and cytomegalovirus serostatus. Method: immunoSEQ multiplex PCR; TCRdb's copy keeps in-frame clones and lacks some. This table holds just over 45,000 clones, 60% to 80% found once. Sequenced input: memory CD4+ T cells from blood. These receptors originate from an adult in good health and CMV-seronegative. Each CDR3 is given without its conserved first and last residue. The order of the fields is V gene, J gene, CDR3 protein.

>TRBV5-1|TRBJ1-1
ASSPRGRTNTEAF
>TRBV5-4|TRBJ2-3
ASSWGGGASTDTQY
>TRBV2|TRBJ1-4
ASSLQGFEEKLF
>TRBV6-1|TRBJ2-3
ASSEASALGTSY
>TRBV9|TRBJ1-6
ASSVAPNRDNSPLH
>TRBV5-1|TRBJ2-5
ATAGGGGQETQY
>TRBV5-6|TRBJ2-1
ASRYSPGQVGNEQF
>TRBV28|TRBJ2-6
ASSLSWRGDPPINSGANVLT
>TRBV5-6|TRBJ2-1
ASSLLTSSYNEQF
>TRBV15|TRBJ2-1
ATSRDSGAGSYNEQF
>TRBV2|TRBJ2-3
ASSQDRGYTDTQY
>TRBV6-1|TRBJ1-6
ASSGHSYNSPLH
>TRBV2|TRBJ2-7
ASSEVGTSGYEQY
>TRBV5-4|TRBJ2-3
ASSQSRDLDTQY
>TRBV11-2|TRBJ2-7
ASSSGTVPGYEQY
>TRBV5-6|TRBJ2-7
ASSLPGQGPYEQY
>TRBV11-2|TRBJ2-2
ASSSPKNTGELF
>TRBV19|TRBJ2-7
ASSIDRGEQY
>TRBV6-4|TRBJ1-2
ASSQGVRGYGYT
>TRBV7-2|TRBJ1-6
ASSSAGVNSPLH
>TRBV5-6|TRBJ1-3
ASSSQGAGGNTIY
>TRBV5-3|TRBJ2-3
ARSLGPAGHTDTQY
>TRBV7-2|TRBJ2-1
ASSLAAGALYNEQF
>TRBV27|TRBJ1-1
ASLLRVDARRNTEAF
>TRBV10-3|TRBJ1-4
AISESGAGEKLF
>TRBV7-9|TRBJ1-2
ASDLTGEADGYT
>TRBV6-6|TRBJ1-2
ASSLDRGGYT
>TRBV10-3|TRBJ1-1
AISEKGGNTEAF
>TRBV4-1|TRBJ1-2
ASSQDSQGVYGYT
>TRBV27|TRBJ2-7
ASSLSQQGRSY
>TRBV7-2|TRBJ2-1
ASSLSALRGSYNEQF
>TRBV27|TRBJ1-6
ASSLGTGNSPLH
>TRBV6-1|TRBJ2-2
ASSVQINTGELF
>TRBV2|TRBJ1-4
ASRKGRNEKLF
>TRBV5-6|TRBJ2-1
ASSPPRRGNEQF
>TRBV30|TRBJ1-3
AWSRDSGSGNTIY
>TRBV7-7|TRBJ2-1
ASSLSSGGPYNEQF
>TRBV6-5|TRBJ1-2
ASSGRDLYGYT
>TRBV6-1|TRBJ2-1
ASSEQPSSYNEQF
>TRBV7-8|TRBJ2-4
ASSYKTGDGNIQY
>TRBV2|TRBJ1-5
ASSELPGGLSGPQH
>TRBV4-1|TRBJ1-1
ASRGGTLNTEAF
>TRBV19|TRBJ1-6
ASSRGGNNSPLH
>TRBV21-1|TRBJ2-7
ASSKKGGQGRAHSYEQY
>TRBV11-3|TRBJ2-3
ASSPRAGSTDTQY
>TRBV29-1|TRBJ1-1
SVESADTEAF
>TRBV29-1|TRBJ2-1
SVGPVPGSYNEQF